The 32 T cell receptor beta chains reported below all come from one sample, sequenced in a study of T cells in tuberculosis. Assay used: immunoSEQ multiplex PCR; TCRdb lists only in-frame clones, some missing. The sample comprises 61,000 or so clones, under 90% of which are singletons, and about 13% rests with the top ten. Cells were sorted from thawed PBMC rested overnight and stained with GMM-loaded CD1B tetramer, viability dye and anti-CD3. The lipid loaded on the CD1B tetramers was C32 glucose monomycolate from Rhodococcus equi. Sequenced material: CD1b-GMM tetramer-negative cells sorted from PBMCs. The source of these receptors is an adult woman with latent tuberculosis.

The rearrangement uses TRBV11-3 and TRBJ1-6, with unresolved D. The CDR3 runs 14 residues. CDR1 and CDR2 from the germline V gene are SGHNT and YENEEA. V was cut by 4 bases and J by 9 bases, with 13 bases left in between. This CDR3 reads CASSSPDFPSPLHF. The CDR3 coding sequence is TGTGCCAGCAGCTCCCCCGACTTCCCTTCACCCCTCCACTTT.

V is TRBV5-1 and J is TRBJ2-1; the match to TRBD2 covers 8 bases. The CDR3 extends over 16 amino acids. V dropped 4 bases and J dropped 0; count of bases not matched to a gene: 6. Germline V lookup: CDR1 SGHRS, CDR2 YFSETQ. This chain's CDR3 is CASSTESGSSYNEQFF. The CDR3 bases are TGCGCCAGCAGCACGGAAAGCGGGAGCTCCTACAATGAGCAGTTCTTC.

The chain couples TRBV5-1 to TRBJ2-3; D is undetermined. V lost 0 bases and J 4 bases, leaving 6 bases between the germline ends. This CDR3 spans 13 amino acids. Germline CDR1 is SGHRS and CDR2 is YFSETQ. The CDR3 coding sequence is TGCGCCAGCAGCTTGGGGGCTGCAGATACGCAGTATTTT. Its translation is CASSLGAADTQYF.

This clone was observed a handful of times. V gene TRBV18 combines with J gene TRBJ1-1; D is perhaps TRBD1 (5 bases). The CDR3 runs 16 residues. V was trimmed by 2 bases and J by 0 bases, leaving 13 bases between them. Germline lookup yields CDR1 KGHSH and CDR2 LQKENI. DNA for the CDR3: TGTGCCAGCTCACCATCCCGGGGGAGCATGAACACTGAAGCTTTCTTT. It yields the protein CASSPSRGSMNTEAFF.

This sequence joins TRBV5-1 and TRBJ1-2; D might be TRBD1 (6 bases). The germline CDR1 and CDR2 sequences are SGHRS and YFSETQ. The CDR3 runs 14 residues. With 0 bases removed from V and 3 bases from J, the gap between germline ends came to 9 bases. The CDR3 DNA reads TGCGCCAGCAGCTTGGAACAGGGCCACTATGGCTACACCTTC. Its translation is CASSLEQGHYGYTF. The entire variable domain, with the rest obtained from reference TRBV5-1 and TRBJ1-2, is as follows: KAGVTQTPRYLIKTRGQQVTLSCSPISGHRSVSWYQQTPGQGLQFLFEYFSETQRNKGNFPGRFSGRQFSNSRSEMNVSTLELGDSALYLCASSLEQGHYGYTFGSGTRLTVV.

The chain couples TRBV5-4 to TRBJ1-2; weak D call: TRBD1 (5 bases). Trimming took off 2 bases at V and 4 bases at J, with 9 bases between the two ends. Germline CDR1 reads SGHNT; CDR2 reads YYREEE (reference sequence). The CDR3 has 13 amino acids. CDR3 sequence reads: CASSFDSPYGYTF. As DNA, the CDR3 is TGTGCCAGCAGCTTTGACAGTCCCTATGGCTACACCTTC.

This clone was detected only once. The genes are TRBV7-8 and TRBJ2-5; 7 nucleotides agree with TRBD2. With V trimmed by 3 bases and J by 3 bases, 4 bases remained unmatched. The CDR3 loop spans 14 amino acids. In germline, CDR1 is SGHVS, CDR2 FQNEAQ. The CDR3 bases are TGTGCCAGCAGCTTTAATCTAGCGGAAGAGACCCAGTACTTC. Translated, it gives CASSFNLAEETQYF.

The rearrangement uses TRBV6-1 and TRBJ2-7, with D uncertain. Per the germline V gene, CDR1 is MNHNS and CDR2 is SASEGT. Trimming removed 4 bases from V and 3 bases from J, with 4 bases in between. This CDR3 has 11 amino acids. CDR3 amino acids: CASSVGYEQYF. In nucleotides, the CDR3 is TGTGCCAGCAGTGTCGGCTACGAGCAGTACTTC.

The chain uses TRBV12-5 and TRBJ1-1, with D perhaps matching TRBD1 (5 bases). V lost 0 bases and J lost 1, with 12 bases in between. The CDR3 totals 16 residues. Germline-derived CDR1 and CDR2 are LGHNT and FRNRAP. CDR3 in amino acids: CASGLVLTQGNTEAFF. As DNA, the CDR3 is TGTGCTAGTGGTTTGGTCCTAACCCAGGGGAACACTGAAGCTTTCTTT.

The chain is built from TRBV10-2 and TRBJ2-4, with unresolved D. Germline V CDR1 and CDR2: WSHSY, SAAADI. The ends were cut back, 3 bases at V and 4 bases at J, with 10 bases in the middle. The CDR3 has 14 amino acids. CDR3 region: CASSDLRSKNIQYF. DNA for the CDR3: TGCGCCAGCAGTGATCTGCGTTCTAAAAACATTCAGTACTTC.

This clone was counted a few times. The chain combines TRBV6-6 with TRBJ2-7, with 9 bases identical to TRBD1. V shed 7 bases and J 3 bases; nucleotides not matched to a gene: 7. Germline V gene data show CDR1 as MNHNY and CDR2 as SVGAGI (reference sequence). The CDR3 runs 14 residues. The CDR3 nucleotides read TGTGCCAGCACCACCGGGACAGGGCTCTACGAGCAGTACTTC. This encodes CASTTGTGLYEQYF.

The chain employs TRBV7-2 and TRBJ2-1; 10 nucleotides agree with TRBD2. CDR3 size: 16 residues. After removal of 5 bases from V and 9 bases from J, the junction contained 13 bases not matched to a gene. Germline CDR1 SGHTA, CDR2 FQGNSA. Written as DNA, the CDR3 is TGTGCCAGCAGCCTACAAAGCGGGAGGGCCCGCACTGAGCAGTTCTTC. Translation gives CASSLQSGRARTEQFF. Combining the CDR3 with reference TRBV7-2 and TRBJ2-1 gives the whole variable domain GAGVSQSPSNKVTEKGKDVELRCDPISGHTALYWYRQSLGQGLEFLIYFQGNSAPDKSGLPSDRFSAERTGGSVSTLTIQRTQQEDSAVYLCASSLQSGRARTEQFFGPGTRLTVL.

The chain combines TRBV19 with TRBJ1-1; D unresolved. Germline V gives CDR1 LNHDA, CDR2 SQIVND (reference sequence). This CDR3 comprises 14 residues. V dropped 3 bases and J dropped 3 bases, with 11 bases sitting between them. The CDR3 DNA is TGTGCCAGTAGTATCAGGTTAGTGGACACTGAAGCTTTCTTT. This codes for CASSIRLVDTEAFF.

CDR3 loop: CASSSGIHEQYF. The DNA of the CDR3 is TGTGCCAGCAGTTCCGGGATCCACGAGCAGTACTTC. The chain links TRBV28 to TRBJ2-7, with D perhaps TRBD2 (5 bases). CDR1 and CDR2 (germline): MDHEN, SYDVKM. This CDR3 spans 12 amino acids. V was clipped by 4 bases and J by 5 bases, with 9 bases between them.

V usage is TRBV29-1 and J usage is TRBJ2-1, with 8 bases matching TRBD2. This CDR3 spans 15 amino acids. Trimming removed 4 bases from V and 6 bases from J; junction bases left unmatched: 11. CDR1 is SQVTM and CDR2 is ANQGSEA in the germline V gene. CDR3 in DNA: TGCAGCGTTGGGAGGCGCCCCCGGGGGGGCAATGAGCAGTTCTTC. Protein sequence: CSVGRRPRGGNEQFF.

V and J are TRBV5-8 and TRBJ2-7; weak D call: TRBD2 (5 bases). CDR3 length: 12 residues. V lost 6 bases to trimming and J lost 6 bases, with 13 bases between them. Germline assignment: CDR1 SGHTS and CDR2 YDEGEE. For the CDR3, the DNA is TGTGCCAGCATTCGGACTGGCGGCGAGCAGTACTTC. It encodes CASIRTGGEQYF.

V and J are TRBV6-6 and TRBJ1-6; D may be TRBD1 (5 bases). Trimming shortened V by 0 bases and J by 3 bases, and 9 bases separated the two germline ends. CDR3 size: 16 residues. Germline CDR1 reads MNHNY; CDR2 reads SVGAGI (reference sequence). CDR3 in amino acids: CASSYSPTDYNSPLHF. CDR3 DNA sequence: TGTGCCAGCAGTTACTCGCCGACAGACTATAATTCACCCCTCCACTTT.

The chain uses TRBV19 and TRBJ1-4; 11 bases are a match to TRBD1. The CDR3 spans 12 residues. The germline gives CDR1 LNHDA, CDR2 SQIVND (reference sequence). Losses at the gene ends were 9 bases for V and 7 bases for J; bases not matched to a gene: 1. The DNA for the CDR3 is TGTGCCAGCGGGACAGGGGGTGAAAAACTGTTTTTT. Encoded protein: CASGTGGEKLFF.

The J gene is TRBJ1-4, the V gene TRBV5-1; D is ambiguous. Germline CDR1 is SGHRS and CDR2 is YFSETQ. V dropped 1 base and J dropped 3 bases, with 13 bases sitting between them. This CDR3 contains 16 residues. CDR3 DNA: TGCGCCAGCAGCTTGAAGGTTCCGGCGGCTAATGAAAAACTGTTTTTT. This codes for CASSLKVPAANEKLFF.

The rearrangement uses TRBV7-9 and TRBJ1-2; D is unresolved. CDR1 is SEHNR and CDR2 is FQNEAQ in the germline V gene (reference sequence). This CDR3 is 15 amino acids long. V was shortened by 5 bases and J by 5 bases, with 18 bases between the two germline ends. As DNA, the CDR3 is TGTGCCAGCAGCAACCTGTGGGCGCTCGCATATGGCTACACCTTC. Its protein product is CASSNLWALAYGYTF.

The V call is TRBV27, the J call TRBJ1-1, with TRBD1 matching over 9 bases. The CDR3 covers 17 residues. The trim removed 3 bases at V and 2 bases at J, leaving 10 bases unmatched. CDR1 and CDR2 (germline): MNHEY, SMNVEV (reference sequence). The CDR3: CASSLHRGQLLNTEAFF. The DNA of the CDR3 is TGTGCCAGCAGTTTGCACAGGGGGCAATTGTTAAACACTGAAGCTTTCTTT.

The genes are TRBV7-2 and TRBJ2-7, with 7 bases fitting TRBD2. The germline V gene encodes CDR1 SGHTA and CDR2 FQGNSA. The CDR3 is made up of 15 amino acids. The V segment lost 5 bases and the J segment 5 bases; nucleotides outside the gene matches: 12. CDR3 residues: CASSPFTGTIDEQYF. The CDR3 region has the DNA TGTGCCAGCAGCCCATTTACCGGGACTATCGACGAGCAGTACTTC.

The chain uses TRBV9 and TRBJ2-7; 8 bases are a match to TRBD2. Germline V gene lookup returns CDR1 SGDLS and CDR2 YYNGEE. The V segment lost 4 bases and the J segment 3 bases; nucleotides outside the gene matches: 9. The CDR3 totals 15 residues. The CDR3 reads CASSPRSGGIYEQYF. The CDR3 DNA is TGTGCCAGCAGCCCCCGCAGCGGGGGAATCTACGAGCAGTACTTC.

This sequence joins TRBV28 and TRBJ2-3; 9 nucleotides match TRBD1. This CDR3 is built from 17 residues. V shed 6 bases and J 1 base; nucleotides not matched to a gene: 11. Looked up from germline, CDR1 is MDHEN and CDR2 is SYDVKM. Here the CDR3 DNA reads TGTGCCAGCAGACCGAAGACAGGGGGTTTCCGCACAGATACGCAGTATTTT. Translated, it gives CASRPKTGGFRTDTQYF.

Regarding this clone: The junction departs from germline at one end; a sequencing error may be responsible. Other DNA sequences within the sample encode an identical CDR3. The rearrangement links TRBV5-1 to TRBJ1-1; possible D gene TRBD1, 5 bases. The CDR3 totals 17 residues. The V gene's germline CDR1 is SGHRS and CDR2 YFSETQ. The CDR3 is CASSSLLLRDLNTEAFF. In DNA, the CDR3 is TGTGCCAGCAGCTCCCTCCTCCTCCGGGACTTAAACACTGAAGCTTTCTTT.

This clone occurred a few times. The chain has TRBV12-5 and TRBJ2-1; TRBD2 might be the D (5 bases). The CDR3 contains 14 residues. Trimming stripped 7 bases from V and 4 bases from J, with 14 bases between. Looked up from germline, CDR1 is LGHNT and CDR2 is FRNRAP. CDR3 DNA: TGTGCTAGTGCCGCGTCCGGGGTTTACAATGAGCAGTTCTTC. Encoded protein: CASAASGVYNEQFF.

CDR3 protein: CATSRGGGGTSTDTQYF. CDR3 DNA: TGTGCCACCAGCAGAGGTGGCGGGGGGACTAGCACAGATACGCAGTATTTT. The chain is built from TRBV15 and TRBJ2-3, with 8 positions matching TRBD2. This CDR3 has 17 amino acids. The V gene end was trimmed by 1 base and the J gene end by 0 bases; junction bases not matched to a gene: 6. The V gene's germline CDR1 is LNHNV and CDR2 YYDKDF (reference sequence). Supplemented by reference TRBV15 and TRBJ2-3, the full variable domain reads DAMVIQNPRYQVTQFGKPVTLSCSQTLNHNVMYWYQQKSSQAPKLLFHYYDKDFNNEADTPDNFQSRRPNTSFCFLDIRSPGLGDTAMYLCATSRGGGGTSTDTQYFGPGTRLTVL.

This chain joins TRBV4-1 and TRBJ2-1, with 9 bases lining up with TRBD2. Germline CDR1 is MGHRA and CDR2 is YSYEKL. V trimming: 4 bases; J trimming: 0 bases; junction bases outside the gene matches: 1. This CDR3 is built from 15 residues. The DNA of the CDR3 is TGCGCCAGCAGCCGTAGCGGGAGCTCCTACAATGAGCAGTTCTTC. Residues: CASSRSGSSYNEQFF.

V usage is TRBV2 and J usage is TRBJ1-3; D is perhaps TRBD1 (5 bases). Trimming shortened V by 8 bases and J by 0 bases, and 11 bases separated the two germline ends. Germline V gene lookup returns CDR1 SNHLY and CDR2 FYNNEI. The CDR3 is made up of 14 amino acids. The CDR3 here is CASRDSSSGNTIYF. The CDR3, as DNA: TGTGCCAGCCGGGACTCGAGCTCTGGAAACACCATATATTTT. The entire variable domain, with the rest obtained from reference TRBV2 and TRBJ1-3, is as follows: EPEVTQTPSHQVTQMGQEVILRCVPISNHLYFYWYRQILGQKVEFLVSFYNNEISEKSEIFDDQFSVERPDGSNFTLKIRSTKLEDSAMYFCASRDSSSGNTIYFGEGSWLTVV.

The CDR3 sequence: CASSAVGVGADTQYF. The CDR3 DNA follows: TGTGCCAGCAGTGCGGTGGGAGTCGGGGCAGATACGCAGTATTTT. The chain uses TRBV6-1 and TRBJ2-3; D is perhaps TRBD2 (5 bases). CDR1 MNHNS and CDR2 SASEGT come from the germline V gene. The CDR3 runs to 15 residues. Trimming cost V 4 bases and J 4 bases, with 15 bases left between them.

The chain carries TRBV19 and TRBJ1-1, with D hard to call. Germline V CDR1 and CDR2: LNHDA, SQIVND (reference sequence). The CDR3 sequence is 14 residues long. V dropped 4 bases and J dropped 1 base, with 10 bases sitting between them. This CDR3 is CASSNGHGNTEAFF. The CDR3 bases are TGTGCCAGTAGTAACGGTCACGGGAACACTGAAGCTTTCTTT.

V is TRBV4-3 and J is TRBJ2-3; TRBD2 aligns across 9 bases. Germline values: CDR1 LGHNA, CDR2 YSLEER. Trimming took 0 bases from V and 5 from J; bases not matched to a gene: 6. CDR3 size: 16 residues. The CDR3 DNA reads TGCGCCAGCAGCCAAGATGGCCTAGCGGGGTTAGATACGCAGTATTTT. Translating gives CASSQDGLAGLDTQYF.